The entry below gives a single T cell receptor (beta chain) sequence along with its context. Its target is not known. Sequenced by immunoSEQ multiplex PCR; TCRdb stores in-frame clones only, minus some. The repertoire consists of under 150,000 clones, with 90% occurring once and the leading ten covering around 3.7%. These data originate in a study of T cell responses to AZD1222 COVID-19 vaccine. The study's findings and limits: Only a handful of AZD1222 recipients, more than 5 in all, had baseline seropositivity. Vaccine-associated CD4 TCRs spanned spike, dominant at 160-218 and 743-854.

V was cut by 11 bases and J by 0 bases, with 14 bases left in between. The CDR3 loop spans 13 amino acids. The germline CDR1 and CDR2 sequences are MNHEY and SVGAGI. The TCR comes from an adult in good health. This rearrangement joins TRBV6-5 to TRBJ2-7, with D possibly matching TRBD2 (6 bases). The sequences come from peripheral blood, collected on day 0 of AZD1222 vaccination. The CDR3 DNA sequence: TGTGCCGCCATTTCGGAGGGCTCCTACGAGCAGTACTTC. Protein sequence: CAAISEGSYEQYF.